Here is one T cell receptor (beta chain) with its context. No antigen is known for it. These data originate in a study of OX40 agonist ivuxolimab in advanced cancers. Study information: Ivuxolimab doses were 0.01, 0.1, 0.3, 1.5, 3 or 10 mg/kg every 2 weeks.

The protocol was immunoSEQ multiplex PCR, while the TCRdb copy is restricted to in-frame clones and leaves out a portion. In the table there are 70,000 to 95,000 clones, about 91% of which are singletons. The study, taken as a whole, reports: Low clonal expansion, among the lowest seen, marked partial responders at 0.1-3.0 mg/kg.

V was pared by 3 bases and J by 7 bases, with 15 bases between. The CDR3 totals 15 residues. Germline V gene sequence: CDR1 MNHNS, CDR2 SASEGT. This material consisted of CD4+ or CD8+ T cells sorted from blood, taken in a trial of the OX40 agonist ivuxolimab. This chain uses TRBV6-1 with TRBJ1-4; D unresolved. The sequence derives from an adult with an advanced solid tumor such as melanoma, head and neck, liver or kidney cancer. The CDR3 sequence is CASSDSVGRFEKLFF. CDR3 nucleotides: TGTGCCAGCAGTGATAGCGTGGGGAGGTTTGAAAAACTGTTTTTT.